The 32 T cell receptor beta chains given below trace back to one sample, sequenced in a study of control samples from healthy donors and cancer patients (dated by TCRdb to about 2020). The library was built by means of the immunoSEQ multiplex PCR assay. TCRdb re-hosts the immuneACCESS table, in-frame sequences only. Its copies lack some clones; in the studies checked, an unresolved V gene accounts for under half of them, and the cause for the rest is not known. This sample has 71,000 or so clones in its table, and about nine tenths of those were observed once. The ten largest clones represent about 20% of the sample. The material sequenced was PBMCs. The receptors derive from a man aged 60 to 69 with lung cancer.

This chain links TRBV13 with TRBJ2-5; TRBD2 matches at 8 bases. The length of the CDR3 is 15 residues. From germline, CDR1 is PRHDT and CDR2 FYEKMQ (reference sequence). V gave up 5 bases and J gave up 5 bases; unmatched junction bases: 10. CDR3 DNA sequence: TGTGCCAGCAGCCCCAGACGGGGGGGTAGGGAGACCCAGTACTTC. Translation: CASSPRRGGRETQYF.

This chain connects TRBV30 to TRBJ2-2, with 12 bases matching TRBD2. The trim removed 1 base at V and 6 bases at J, leaving 3 bases unmatched. Germline V gene lookup returns CDR1 GTSNPN and CDR2 SVGIG (reference sequence). CDR3 length: 15 residues. CDR3 nucleotides: TGTGCCTGGAGTGCTAGCGGGGGGGCCGCCGGGGAGCTGTTTTTT. Its protein product is CAWSASGGAAGELFF.

The gene calls are TRBV2 and TRBJ1-5, with D unresolved. Germline-derived CDR1 and CDR2 are SNHLY and FYNNEI. Trimming removed 5 bases at V and 7 bases at J, with 15 bases between. The CDR3 length is 14 residues. CDR3 region: CASSPHTTRQPQHF. The CDR3 nucleotides read TGTGCCAGCAGTCCACACACGACACGACAGCCCCAGCATTTT.

V gene TRBV6-5 combines with J gene TRBJ2-7, with D perhaps TRBD2 (5 bases). Germline CDR1 and CDR2: MNHEY and SVGAGI. This CDR3 is 15 amino acids long. V was shortened by 6 bases and J by 7 bases, with 22 bases between the two germline ends. Here the CDR3 DNA reads TGTGCCAGCAGCTGGGAACCGACCCCGCGCGGGGAGCAGTACTTC. It translates to CASSWEPTPRGEQYF.

The V call is TRBV7-3, the J call TRBJ2-2, with a weak D call TRBD1 (5 bases). Germline lookup yields CDR1 SGHTA and CDR2 FQGTGA. The CDR3 runs to 15 residues. V was cut by 5 bases and J by 6 bases, with 16 bases left in between. The DNA of the CDR3 is TGTGCCAGCAGCCCCGGCAGGGCGGACGCCGGGGAGCTGTTTTTT. This codes for CASSPGRADAGELFF. Filled out from reference TRBV7-3 and TRBJ2-2, the complete variable domain reads GAGVSQTPSNKVTEKGKYVELRCDPISGHTALYWYRQSLGQGPEFLIYFQGTGAADDSGLPNDRFFAVRPEGSVSTLKIQRTERGDSAVYLCASSPGRADAGELFFGEGSRLTVL.

V gene TRBV30 combines with J gene TRBJ1-3; perhaps TRBD1 as D (5 bases). The V end lost 1 base, the J end lost 4 bases, and 5 bases lay between the germline ends. CDR1 and CDR2 (germline): GTSNPN, SVGIG (reference sequence). The CDR3 extends over 12 amino acids. In DNA, the CDR3 is TGTGCCTGGAGTGGACAGGGAAACACCATATATTTT. Residues: CAWSGQGNTIYF.

The chain carries TRBV18 and TRBJ1-1; no firm D call. Germline V gene lookup returns CDR1 KGHSH and CDR2 LQKENI. The CDR3 is 13 residues long. V shed 2 bases and J shed 6 bases, with 10 bases lying between them. CDR3 sequence: CASSPGERAEAFF. The DNA of the CDR3 is TGTGCCAGCTCACCAGGGGAGCGAGCTGAAGCTTTCTTT.

The gene calls are TRBV14 and TRBJ2-3; D is possibly TRBD1 or TRBD2 (5 bases each). The ends were cut back, 7 bases at V and 0 bases at J, with 11 bases in the middle. Per the germline V gene, CDR1 is SGHDN and CDR2 is FVKESK. The CDR3 totals 14 residues. The CDR3 reads CASKWGPSTDTQYF. CDR3 nucleotides: TGTGCCAGCAAATGGGGACCAAGCACAGATACGCAGTATTTT.

This clone was counted a single time. V usage is TRBV2 and J usage is TRBJ1-2, with 8 positions matching TRBD1. The CDR3 spans 13 residues. Germline lookup yields CDR1 SNHLY and CDR2 FYNNEI. J lost 9 bases, V lost 2 bases, and 5 bases had no gene match. The CDR3 sequence: CASSERDRIRYTF. As DNA, the CDR3 is TGTGCCAGCAGTGAAAGGGACAGGATCCGCTACACCTTC.

This chain connects TRBV29-1 to TRBJ1-1; D ambiguous. The germline V gene has CDR1 SQVTM and CDR2 ANQGSEA. Trimming removed 4 bases from V and 6 bases from J, with 12 bases in between. The CDR3 runs to 12 residues. The CDR3 DNA follows: TGCAGCGTTGTCGACCCTCTACCTGAAGCTTTCTTT. Its protein is CSVVDPLPEAFF.

The chain combines TRBV6-5 with TRBJ1-5; D is perhaps TRBD1 (6 bases). Between the trimmed V and J ends, which lost 2 bases and 0 bases, there was a span of 11 bases. The CDR3 has 16 amino acids. Germline V CDR1 and CDR2: MNHEY, SVGAGI. The CDR3 region is CASSYGGGGSNQPQHF. In DNA form, the CDR3 reads TGTGCCAGCAGTTACGGGGGAGGGGGTAGCAATCAGCCCCAGCATTTT.

The chain recombines TRBV5-6 with TRBJ2-7, with 7 nucleotides matching TRBD1. The CDR3 is 13 residues long. The V gene's germline CDR1 is SGHDT and CDR2 YYEEEE. J lost 5 bases, V lost 6 bases, and 8 bases had no gene match. CDR3 protein: CASTTDRMHEQYV. The CDR3, as DNA: TGTGCCAGCACTACGGACAGGATGCACGAGCAGTACGTC.

This chain joins TRBV5-6 and TRBJ2-1; tentatively, D is TRBD2 (6 bases). Germline CDR1 SGHDT, CDR2 YYEEEE. The CDR3 is 15 residues long. Trimming shortened V by 0 bases and J by 8 bases, and 15 bases separated the two germline ends. CDR3 sequence (DNA): TGTGCCAGCAGCTTGGGCGGAGGGCCGGACGATGAGCAGTTCTTC. This sequence encodes CASSLGGGPDDEQFF.

V is TRBV9 and J is TRBJ2-5; D may be TRBD2 (6 bases). Germline CDR1 SGDLS, CDR2 YYNGEE. The CDR3 has 13 amino acids. V lost 0 bases, J lost 4 bases, and 7 bases lay in between. The CDR3 coding sequence is TGTGCCAGCAGCGTAGCCGGGGGAGAGACCCAGTACTTC. This translates into CASSVAGGETQYF.

The chain recombines TRBV18 with TRBJ2-1; a weak D match, TRBD1 (5 bases). The germline V gene has CDR1 KGHSH and CDR2 LQKENI. V was shortened by 4 bases and J by 1 base, with 11 bases between the two germline ends. The length of the CDR3 is 15 residues. Here the CDR3 reads CASSQQGGSYNEQFF. CDR3 bases: TGTGCCAGCTCACAGCAGGGCGGTTCCTACAATGAGCAGTTCTTC.

V and J are TRBV7-9 and TRBJ1-5; D possibly corresponds to TRBD1 (6 bases). Germline lookup yields CDR1 SEHNR and CDR2 FQNEAQ (reference sequence). The CDR3 sequence is 18 residues long. V lost 0 bases and J 0 bases, leaving 15 bases between the germline ends. The CDR3 reads CASSLAGGAGPSNQPQHF. CDR3 DNA: TGTGCCAGCAGCTTAGCTGGGGGGGCAGGGCCTAGCAATCAGCCCCAGCATTTT. The full variable domain, in which reference TRBV7-9 and TRBJ1-5 provide the parts outside the CDR3, is DTGVSQNPRHKITKRGQNVTFRCDPISEHNRLYWYRQTLGQGPEFLTYFQNEAQLEKSRLLSDRFSAERPKGSFSTLEIQRTEQGDSAMYLCASSLAGGAGPSNQPQHFGDGTRLSIL.

This rearrangement joins TRBV5-6 to TRBJ2-5; D is undetermined. CDR1 is SGHDT and CDR2 is YYEEEE in the germline V gene. The CDR3 sequence is 11 residues long. V was clipped by 4 bases and J by 10 bases, with 11 bases between them. The CDR3 DNA reads as TGTGCCAGCAGCCTTAAGGGAAACCAGTACTTC. This codes for CASSLKGNQYF.

The chain joins TRBV6-5 to TRBJ2-4; D is uncertain. Trimming left V 7 bases short and J 0 bases short, with 10 bases between. The CDR3 sequence is 14 residues long. CDR1 and CDR2 (germline): MNHEY, SVGAGI. As DNA, the CDR3 is TGTGCCAGCAATCCCGGATTAGCCAAAAACATTCAGTACTTC. It yields the protein CASNPGLAKNIQYF.

The chain links TRBV7-2 to TRBJ2-7, with D unresolved. V gave up 5 bases and J gave up 1 base, with 15 bases separating them. The germline V gene has CDR1 SGHTA and CDR2 FQGNSA. This CDR3 has 15 amino acids. The CDR3 coding sequence is TGTGCCAGCAGCGCCCGTATCGGAATTTCCTACGAGCAGTACTTC. It encodes CASSARIGISYEQYF.

The chain links TRBV11-2 to TRBJ2-1; the match to TRBD1 covers 7 bases. The germline gives CDR1 SGHAT, CDR2 FQNNGV. The V segment lost 5 bases and the J segment 4 bases; nucleotides outside the gene matches: 8. The length of the CDR3 is 15 residues. The CDR3 DNA is TGTGCCAGCAGCCTTTCGGGACAGACTTACAATGAGCAGTTCTTC. It translates to CASSLSGQTYNEQFF. The whole variable domain, filled in from reference TRBV11-2 and TRBJ2-1, reads EAGVAQSPRYKIIEKRQSVAFWCNPISGHATLYWYQQILGQGPKLLIQFQNNGVVDDSQLPKDRFSAERLKGVDSTLKIQPAKLEDSAVYLCASSLSGQTYNEQFFGPGTRLTVL.

The gene calls are TRBV5-6 and TRBJ2-2; unclear D gene. The germline CDR1 and CDR2 sequences are SGHDT and YYEEEE. Trimming shortened V by 6 bases and J by 7 bases, and 7 bases separated the two germline ends. The CDR3 has 11 amino acids. CDR3: CASNGLGELFF. In DNA, the CDR3 is TGTGCCAGCAACGGGCTCGGGGAGCTGTTTTTT.

The chain has TRBV11-2 and TRBJ2-7; either TRBD1 or TRBD2 may fit D (6 bases each). The CDR3 contains 17 residues. CDR1 and CDR2 from the germline V gene are SGHAT and FQNNGV. Trimming removed 5 bases at V and 3 bases at J, with 23 bases between. The DNA of the CDR3 is TGTGCCAGCAGCCCAACTCCGGGGGCAGGAGTCATCTACGAGCAGTACTTC. It yields the protein CASSPTPGAGVIYEQYF.

The rearrangement uses TRBV7-9 and TRBJ2-3, with 8 bases identical to TRBD1. V shed 1 base and J 4 bases; nucleotides not matched to a gene: 4. CDR1 and CDR2 (germline): SEHNR, FQNEAQ (reference sequence). The CDR3 loop spans 15 amino acids. The DNA for the CDR3 is TGTGCCAGCAGCTTAGGGACAGGGTTCGCAGATACGCAGTATTTT. This translates into CASSLGTGFADTQYF.

V is TRBV7-2 and J is TRBJ2-3; D is possibly TRBD1 (7 bases). The CDR3 is made up of 15 amino acids. The V gene lost 2 bases and the J gene lost 4 bases, with 13 bases spanning the gap. Germline V lookup: CDR1 SGHTA, CDR2 FQGNSA. The CDR3 is CASSLQGGPADTQYF. CDR3 DNA sequence: TGTGCCAGCAGCTTACAGGGGGGCCCCGCAGATACGCAGTATTTT.

The chain is built from TRBV6-5 and TRBJ2-4; no firm D call. The CDR3 sequence is 14 residues long. Trimming removed 8 bases from V and 3 bases from J, with 14 bases in between. CDR1 is MNHEY, CDR2 SVGAGI, per germline. CDR3 residues: CASSFGWNKNIQYF. DNA of the CDR3: TGTGCCAGCTCTTTCGGATGGAACAAAAACATTCAGTACTTC.

The V call is TRBV29-1, the J call TRBJ2-7; 7 bases agree with TRBD1. The germline gives CDR1 SQVTM, CDR2 ANQGSEA. The CDR3 consists of 11 residues. In nucleotides, the CDR3 is TGCAGCGTAGCGACAGGGTACGGGCAGTACGTC. Protein sequence: CSVATGYGQYV.

A single count supports this clone. The chain couples TRBV7-2 to TRBJ2-3; D unresolved. This CDR3 region has 15 residues. V gave up 0 bases and J gave up 6 bases, with 13 bases separating them. The germline V gene encodes CDR1 SGHTA and CDR2 FQGNSA. The CDR3 region has the DNA TGTGCCAGCAGCTTAGCGTACTACCTCAAGGATACGCAGTATTTT. This sequence encodes CASSLAYYLKDTQYF.

The chain joins TRBV28 to TRBJ1-2, with a tentative D call TRBD1 (5 bases). Trimming removed 11 bases from V and 6 bases from J, with 16 bases in between. The CDR3 extends over 12 amino acids. Germline CDR1 MDHEN, CDR2 SYDVKM. CDR3 DNA sequence: TGTGCCCACCTCGACTGGGGGAATGGCTACACCTTC. Its protein is CAHLDWGNGYTF.

The CDR3 DNA reads TGTGCCAGCAGCCAAGTAGGGACAGGGGGGAACACTGAAGCTTTCTTT. It encodes CASSQVGTGGNTEAFF. The V gene is TRBV4-2, the J gene TRBJ1-1, with 11 bases lining up with TRBD1. This CDR3 is 16 amino acids long. The ends lost 1 base at V and 1 base at J; junction bases unmatched: 2. Germline V gives CDR1 LGHNA, CDR2 YNFKEQ.

This chain links TRBV5-8 with TRBJ1-2, with unresolved D. V shed 0 bases and J shed 8 bases, with 8 bases lying between them. Germline V gene lookup returns CDR1 SGHTS and CDR2 YDEGEE. The CDR3 length is 12 residues. The CDR3 bases are TGTGCCAGCAGCTTGGAACAGCGGGGCTACACCTTC. Its protein product is CASSLEQRGYTF.

V usage is TRBV7-3 and J usage is TRBJ1-3; TRBD1 matches at 7 bases. This CDR3 contains 14 residues. Unmatched junction bases numbered 0, after V lost 2 bases and J lost 2 bases. Germline CDR1 SGHTA, CDR2 FQGTGA. In nucleotides, the CDR3 is TGTGCCAGCAGCTTACAGGGGGCTGGAAACACCATATATTTT. Amino acid sequence: CASSLQGAGNTIYF.

This clone occurred once. CDR3 nucleotides: TGTGCCTGGAGTACCCCCGGACAGGGGCGCTATGGCTACACCTTC. Its translation: CAWSTPGQGRYGYTF. The rearrangement uses TRBV30 and TRBJ1-2; TRBD1 aligns across 9 bases. Germline V gene lookup returns CDR1 GTSNPN and CDR2 SVGIG (reference sequence). Trimming at V came to 2 bases and at J to 4 bases, leaving 8 bases not matched to a gene. The CDR3 covers 15 residues. Full variable domain (remainder filled in from reference TRBV30 and TRBJ1-2): SQTIHQWPATLVQPVGSPLSLECTVEGTSNPNLYWYRQAAGRGLQLLFYSVGIGQISSEVPQNLSASRPQDRQFILSSKKLLLSDSGFYLCAWSTPGQGRYGYTFGSGTRLTVV.